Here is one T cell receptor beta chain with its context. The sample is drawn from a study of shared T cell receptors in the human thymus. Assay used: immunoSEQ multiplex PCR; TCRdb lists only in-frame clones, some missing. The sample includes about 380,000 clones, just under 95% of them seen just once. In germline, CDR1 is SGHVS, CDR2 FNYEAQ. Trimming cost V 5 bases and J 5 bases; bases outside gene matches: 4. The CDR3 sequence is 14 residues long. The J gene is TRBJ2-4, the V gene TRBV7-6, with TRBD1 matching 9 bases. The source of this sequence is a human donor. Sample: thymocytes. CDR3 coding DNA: TGTGCCAGCAGCCCCCGGACAGGGGAAAACATTCAGTACTTC. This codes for CASSPRTGENIQYF. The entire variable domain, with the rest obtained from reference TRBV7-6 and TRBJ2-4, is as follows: GAGVSQSPRYKVTKRGQDVALRCDPISGHVSLYWYRQALGQGPEFLTYFNYEAQQDKSGLPNDRFSAERPEGSISTLTIQRTEQRDSAMYRCASSPRTGENIQYFGAGTRLSVL.